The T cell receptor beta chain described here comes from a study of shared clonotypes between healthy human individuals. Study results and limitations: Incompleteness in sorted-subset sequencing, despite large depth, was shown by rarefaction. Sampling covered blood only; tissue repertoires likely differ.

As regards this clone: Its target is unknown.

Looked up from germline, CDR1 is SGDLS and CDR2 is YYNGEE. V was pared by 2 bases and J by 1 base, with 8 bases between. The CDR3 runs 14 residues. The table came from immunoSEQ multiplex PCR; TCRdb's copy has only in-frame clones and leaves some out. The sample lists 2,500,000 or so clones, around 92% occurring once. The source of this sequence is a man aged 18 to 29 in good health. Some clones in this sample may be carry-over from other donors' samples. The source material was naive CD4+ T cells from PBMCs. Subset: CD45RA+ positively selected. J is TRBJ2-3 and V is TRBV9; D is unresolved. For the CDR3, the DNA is TGTGCCAGCAGCGTGATTCAGGGCACAGATACGCAGTATTTT. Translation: CASSVIQGTDTQYF.